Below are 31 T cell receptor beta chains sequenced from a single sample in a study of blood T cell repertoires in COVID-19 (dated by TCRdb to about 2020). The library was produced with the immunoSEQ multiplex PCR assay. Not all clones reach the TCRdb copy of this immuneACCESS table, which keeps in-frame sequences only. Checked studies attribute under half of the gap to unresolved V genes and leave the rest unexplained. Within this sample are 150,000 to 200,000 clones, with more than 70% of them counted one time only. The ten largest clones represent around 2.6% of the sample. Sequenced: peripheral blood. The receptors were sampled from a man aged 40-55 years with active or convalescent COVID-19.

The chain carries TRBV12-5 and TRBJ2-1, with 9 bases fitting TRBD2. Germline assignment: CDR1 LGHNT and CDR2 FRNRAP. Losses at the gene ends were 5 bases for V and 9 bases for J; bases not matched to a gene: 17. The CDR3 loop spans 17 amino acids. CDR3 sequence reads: CASGPQGRGGRLGEQFF. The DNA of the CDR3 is TGTGCTAGTGGTCCGCAGGGGCGGGGGGGCCGGTTGGGTGAGCAGTTCTTC.

The CDR3 loop is CASSLVTGANYGYTF. DNA for the CDR3: TGTGCCAGCAGCTTGGTCACAGGAGCAAACTATGGCTACACCTTC. The chain recombines TRBV5-8 with TRBJ1-2; a possible D gene is TRBD1 (5 bases). V was cut by 0 bases and J by 2 bases, with 11 bases left in between. The CDR3 is 15 amino acids. Germline V CDR1 and CDR2: SGHTS, YDEGEE.

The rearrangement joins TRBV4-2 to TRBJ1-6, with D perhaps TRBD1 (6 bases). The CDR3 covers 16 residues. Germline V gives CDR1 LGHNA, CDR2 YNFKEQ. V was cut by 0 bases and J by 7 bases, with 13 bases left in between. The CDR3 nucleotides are TGTGCCAGCAGCCAAGAAGGGCGGGGGCGGAATTCACCCCTCCACTTT. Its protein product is CASSQEGRGRNSPLHF.

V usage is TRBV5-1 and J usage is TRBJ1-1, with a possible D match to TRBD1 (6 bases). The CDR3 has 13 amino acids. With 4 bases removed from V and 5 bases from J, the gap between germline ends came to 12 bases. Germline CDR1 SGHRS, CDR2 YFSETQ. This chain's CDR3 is CASSRSQGTEAFF. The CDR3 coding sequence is TGCGCCAGCAGCCGATCACAGGGTACTGAAGCTTTCTTT.

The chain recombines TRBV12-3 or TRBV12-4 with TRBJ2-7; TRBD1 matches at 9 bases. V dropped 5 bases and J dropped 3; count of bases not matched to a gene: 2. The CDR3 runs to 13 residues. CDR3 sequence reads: CASSDRGGYEQYF. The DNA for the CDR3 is TGTGCCAGCAGTGACAGGGGGGGCTACGAGCAGTACTTC.

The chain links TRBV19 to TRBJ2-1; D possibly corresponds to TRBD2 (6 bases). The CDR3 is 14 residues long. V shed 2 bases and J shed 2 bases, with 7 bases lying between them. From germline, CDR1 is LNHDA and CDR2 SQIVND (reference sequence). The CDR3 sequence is CASSITGAYNEQFF. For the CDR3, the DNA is TGTGCCAGTAGTATAACGGGGGCCTACAATGAGCAGTTCTTC.

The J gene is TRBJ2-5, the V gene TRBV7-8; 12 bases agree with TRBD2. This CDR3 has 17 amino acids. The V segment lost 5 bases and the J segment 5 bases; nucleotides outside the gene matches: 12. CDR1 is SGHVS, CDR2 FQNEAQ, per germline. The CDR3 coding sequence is TGTGCCAGCAGCCCCTCCCCCGGGACTAGCGGGCTTGAGACCCAGTACTTC. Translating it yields CASSPSPGTSGLETQYF.

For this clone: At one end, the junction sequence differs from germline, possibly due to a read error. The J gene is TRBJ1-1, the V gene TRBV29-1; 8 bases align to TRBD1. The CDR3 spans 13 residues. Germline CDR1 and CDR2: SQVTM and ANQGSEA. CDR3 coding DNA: TGCAGCGTGGAAGGGACAGGGAACACTGAAGCTTTCTTT. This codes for CSVEGTGNTEAFF.

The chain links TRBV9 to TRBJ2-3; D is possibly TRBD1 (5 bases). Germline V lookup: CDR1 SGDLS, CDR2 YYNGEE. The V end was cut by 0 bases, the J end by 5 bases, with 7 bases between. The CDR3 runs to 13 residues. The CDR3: CASSVEGLDTQYF. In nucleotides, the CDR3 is TGTGCCAGCAGCGTAGAGGGGCTAGATACGCAGTATTTT.

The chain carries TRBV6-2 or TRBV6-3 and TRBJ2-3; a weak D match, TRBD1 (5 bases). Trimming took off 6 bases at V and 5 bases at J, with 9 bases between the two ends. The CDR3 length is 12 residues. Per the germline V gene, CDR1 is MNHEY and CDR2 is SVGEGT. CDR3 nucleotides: TGTGCCAGCAGCCAAACAGGAGATACGCAGTATTTT. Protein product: CASSQTGDTQYF.

The CDR3 region is CASSSMPRGAYYNEQFF. Here the CDR3 DNA reads TGTGCCAGCAGTTCTATGCCCCGGGGGGCGTACTACAATGAGCAGTTCTTC. The genes are TRBV27 and TRBJ2-1; TRBD2 might be the D (7 bases). Trimming removed 4 bases at V and 3 bases at J, with 19 bases between. The CDR3 totals 17 residues. Germline V gene data show CDR1 as MNHEY and CDR2 as SMNVEV (reference sequence).

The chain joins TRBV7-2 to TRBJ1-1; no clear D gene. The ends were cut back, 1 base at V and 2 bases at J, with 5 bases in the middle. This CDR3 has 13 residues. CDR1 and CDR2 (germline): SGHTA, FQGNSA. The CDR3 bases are TGTGCCAGCAGCTTAGAACAAAACACTGAAGCTTTCTTT. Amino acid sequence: CASSLEQNTEAFF.

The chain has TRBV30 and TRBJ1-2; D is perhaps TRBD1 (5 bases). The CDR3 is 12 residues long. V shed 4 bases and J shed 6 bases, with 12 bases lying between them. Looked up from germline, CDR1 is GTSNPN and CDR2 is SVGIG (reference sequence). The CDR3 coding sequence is TGTGCCTGGACCACCTGGGGGGATGGCTACACCTTC. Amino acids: CAWTTWGDGYTF.

CDR3 in DNA: TGTGCCAGCAGTTCTCCCGGGACAGGGGGCGCCTGGAACACTGAAGCTTTCTTT. This encodes CASSSPGTGGAWNTEAFF. The rearrangement uses TRBV28 and TRBJ1-1, with 12 bases fitting TRBD1. V shed 4 bases, J shed 1 base, and the junction held 10 bases outside the gene matches. This CDR3 has 18 residues. Germline CDR1 reads MDHEN; CDR2 reads SYDVKM.

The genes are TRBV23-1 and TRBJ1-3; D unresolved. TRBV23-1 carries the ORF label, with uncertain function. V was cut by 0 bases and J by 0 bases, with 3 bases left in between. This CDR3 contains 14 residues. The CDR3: CASSQSSSGNTIYF. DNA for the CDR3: TGCGCCAGCAGTCAATCTAGCTCTGGAAACACCATATATTTT.

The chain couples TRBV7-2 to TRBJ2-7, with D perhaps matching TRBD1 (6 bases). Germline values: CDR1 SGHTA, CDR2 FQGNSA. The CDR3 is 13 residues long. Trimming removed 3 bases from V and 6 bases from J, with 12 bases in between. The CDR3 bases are TGTGCCAGCAGCTTTGTCAGGGGCAGCGAGCAGTACTTC. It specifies CASSFVRGSEQYF.

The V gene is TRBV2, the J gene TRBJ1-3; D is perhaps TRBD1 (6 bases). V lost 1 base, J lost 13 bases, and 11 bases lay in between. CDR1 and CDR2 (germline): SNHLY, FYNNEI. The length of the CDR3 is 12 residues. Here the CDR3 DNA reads TGTGCCAGCAGTGAAGGGGGGCGGACGATATATTTT. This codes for CASSEGGRTIYF.

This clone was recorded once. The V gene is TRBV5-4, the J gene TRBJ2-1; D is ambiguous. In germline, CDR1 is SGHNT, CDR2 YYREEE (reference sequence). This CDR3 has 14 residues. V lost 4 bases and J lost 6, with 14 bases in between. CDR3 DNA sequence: TGTGCCAGCAGCCCTTCCCAGCGTCGCAATGAGCAGTTCTTC. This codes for CASSPSQRRNEQFF.

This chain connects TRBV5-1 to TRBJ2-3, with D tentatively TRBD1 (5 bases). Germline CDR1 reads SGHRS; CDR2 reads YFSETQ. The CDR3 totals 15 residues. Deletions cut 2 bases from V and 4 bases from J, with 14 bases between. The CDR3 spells CASSFRGRASDTQYF. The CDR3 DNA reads TGCGCCAGCAGCTTTAGAGGCAGGGCGTCAGATACGCAGTATTTT.

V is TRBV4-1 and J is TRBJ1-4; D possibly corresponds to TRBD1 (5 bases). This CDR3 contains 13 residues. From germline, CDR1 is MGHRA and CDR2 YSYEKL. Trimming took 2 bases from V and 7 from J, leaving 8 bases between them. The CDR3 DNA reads TGCGCCAGCAGCCAAAGACAGATTGAAAAACTGTTTTTT. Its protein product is CASSQRQIEKLFF.

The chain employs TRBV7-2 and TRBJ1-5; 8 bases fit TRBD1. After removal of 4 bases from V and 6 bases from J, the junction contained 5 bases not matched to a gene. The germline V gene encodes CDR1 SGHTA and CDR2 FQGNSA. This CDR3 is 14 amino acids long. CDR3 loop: CASSSGQGGQPQHF. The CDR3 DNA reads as TGTGCCAGCAGCTCAGGACAGGGCGGTCAGCCCCAGCATTTT.

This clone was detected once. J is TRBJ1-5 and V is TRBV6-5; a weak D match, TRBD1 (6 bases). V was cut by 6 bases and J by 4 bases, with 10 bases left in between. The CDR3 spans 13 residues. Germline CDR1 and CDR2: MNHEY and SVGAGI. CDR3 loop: CASSRGENQPQHF. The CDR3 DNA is TGTGCCAGCAGCAGGGGAGAAAATCAGCCCCAGCATTTT.

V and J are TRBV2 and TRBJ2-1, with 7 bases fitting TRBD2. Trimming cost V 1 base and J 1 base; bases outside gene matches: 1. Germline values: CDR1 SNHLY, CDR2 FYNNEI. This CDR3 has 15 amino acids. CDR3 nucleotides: TGTGCCAGCAGTGAAGGGGGGGGGTCCTACAATGAGCAGTTCTTC. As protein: CASSEGGGSYNEQFF.

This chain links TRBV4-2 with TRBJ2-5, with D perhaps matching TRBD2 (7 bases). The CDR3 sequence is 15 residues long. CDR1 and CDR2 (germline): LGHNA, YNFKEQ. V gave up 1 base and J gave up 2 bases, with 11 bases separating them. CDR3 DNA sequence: TGTGCCAGCAGCCAAGTAGGGGGGGAGCAAGAGACCCAGTACTTC. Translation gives CASSQVGGEQETQYF.

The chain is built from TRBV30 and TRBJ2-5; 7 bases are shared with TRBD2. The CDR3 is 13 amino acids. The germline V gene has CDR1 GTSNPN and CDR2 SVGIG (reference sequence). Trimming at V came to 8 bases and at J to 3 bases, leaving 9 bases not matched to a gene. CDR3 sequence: CALFRGGEETQYF. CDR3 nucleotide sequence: TGTGCCCTCTTTCGCGGGGGAGAAGAGACCCAGTACTTC.

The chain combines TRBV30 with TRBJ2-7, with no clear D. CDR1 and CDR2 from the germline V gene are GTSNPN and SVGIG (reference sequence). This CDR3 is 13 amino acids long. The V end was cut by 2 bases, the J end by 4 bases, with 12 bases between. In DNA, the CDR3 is TGTGCCTGGAGTCCCAGCGAGGAATACGAGCAGTACTTC. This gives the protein CAWSPSEEYEQYF.

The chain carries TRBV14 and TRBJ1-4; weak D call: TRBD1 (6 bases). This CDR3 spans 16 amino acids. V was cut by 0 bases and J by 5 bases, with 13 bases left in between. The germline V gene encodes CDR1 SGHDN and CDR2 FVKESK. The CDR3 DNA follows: TGTGCCAGCAGCCAAGATTACAACAGGGTGAATGAAAAACTGTTTTTT. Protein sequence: CASSQDYNRVNEKLFF.

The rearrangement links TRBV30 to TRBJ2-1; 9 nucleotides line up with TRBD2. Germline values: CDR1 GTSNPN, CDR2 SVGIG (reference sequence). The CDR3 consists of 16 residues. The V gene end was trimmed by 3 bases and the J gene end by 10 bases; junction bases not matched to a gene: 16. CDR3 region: CAWSTAGTSYSGEQFF. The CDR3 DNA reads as TGTGCCTGGAGCACTGCCGGGACTAGCTATTCGGGCGAGCAGTTCTTC.

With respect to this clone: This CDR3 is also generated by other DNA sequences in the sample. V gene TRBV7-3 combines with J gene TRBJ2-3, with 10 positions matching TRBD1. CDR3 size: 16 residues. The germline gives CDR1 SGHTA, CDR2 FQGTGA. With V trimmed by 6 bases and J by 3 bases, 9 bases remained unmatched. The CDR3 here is CASSSGQGFGTDTQYF. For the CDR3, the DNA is TGTGCCAGCAGTTCGGGACAGGGGTTTGGTACAGATACGCAGTATTTT.

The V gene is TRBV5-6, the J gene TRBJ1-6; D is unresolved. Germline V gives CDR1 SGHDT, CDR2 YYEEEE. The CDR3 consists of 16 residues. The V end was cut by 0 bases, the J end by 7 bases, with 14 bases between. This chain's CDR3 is CASSLARGRLNSPLHF. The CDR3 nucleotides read TGTGCCAGCAGCTTGGCCAGAGGGCGGCTAAATTCACCCCTCCACTTT.

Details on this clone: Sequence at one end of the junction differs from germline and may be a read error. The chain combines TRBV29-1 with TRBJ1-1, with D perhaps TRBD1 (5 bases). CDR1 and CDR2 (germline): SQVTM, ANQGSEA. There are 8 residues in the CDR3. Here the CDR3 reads CSVVPGGF. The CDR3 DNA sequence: TGCAGCGTAGTCCCGGGGGGCTTT.